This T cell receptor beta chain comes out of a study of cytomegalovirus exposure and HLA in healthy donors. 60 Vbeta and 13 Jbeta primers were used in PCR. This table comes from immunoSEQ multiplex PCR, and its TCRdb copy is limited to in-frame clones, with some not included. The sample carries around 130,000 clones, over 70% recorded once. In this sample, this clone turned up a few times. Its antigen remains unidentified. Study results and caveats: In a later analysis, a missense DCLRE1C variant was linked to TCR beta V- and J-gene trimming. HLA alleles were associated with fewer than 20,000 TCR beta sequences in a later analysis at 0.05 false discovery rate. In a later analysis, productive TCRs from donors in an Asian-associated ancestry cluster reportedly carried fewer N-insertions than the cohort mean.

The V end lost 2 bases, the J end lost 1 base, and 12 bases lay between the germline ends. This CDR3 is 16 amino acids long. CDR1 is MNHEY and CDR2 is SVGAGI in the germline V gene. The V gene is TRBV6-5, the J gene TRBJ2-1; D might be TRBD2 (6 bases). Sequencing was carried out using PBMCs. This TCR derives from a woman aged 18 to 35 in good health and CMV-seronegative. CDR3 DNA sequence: TGTGCCAGCAGTTACAAGTCGGGGAGGTCCTACAATGAGCAGTTCTTC. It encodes CASSYKSGRSYNEQFF.